Listed below are T cell receptor beta chains from one sample, sequenced in a study of Tregs in tolerant kidney transplant recipients. Clones were read by immunoSEQ multiplex PCR, and TCRdb kept only the in-frame ones, dropping some. The data show 15,000 to 20,000 clones, about two thirds seen once. These receptors have no known antigen. Sequences were obtained from Tregs from blood cultured with allogeneic cells. The receptors come from a human donor in good health. Each CDR3 is given with its conserved first and last residue. The order of the fields is CDR3 DNA, CDR3 protein, D gene, V gene, clone size, J gene. The D gene is left open where the match is weak. Clone size appears in some rows only: once, few, many, or a class for an expanded clone.

TGTGCCAGCAGCTTAAGGGGCTCCGCCTACACAGATACGCAGTATTTT	CASSLRGSAYTDTQYF	NA	TRBV11-3	once	TRBJ2-3
TGTGCCAGCAGCCGCCAAGGCAGGGCTGAAAAACTGTTTTTT	CASSRQGRAEKLFF	NA	TRBV4-2	NA	TRBJ1-4
TGTGCCAGCAGGATCCGTGAGGGGGCTGACCCCTATCATGGCTACACCTTC	CASRIREGADPYHGYTF	TRBD1	TRBV28	NA	TRBJ1-2
TGTGCCAGCAGCCCGAGTGATGAGCAGTTCTTC	CASSPSDEQFF	NA	TRBV7-8	NA	TRBJ2-1
TGTGCCAGCAGTTACGAGGGGAGTTCACCCCTCCACTTT	CASSYEGSSPLHF	NA	TRBV6-5	NA	TRBJ1-6
TGTGCCAGCTCCAGATGGGGACAGGTTTACTTT	CASSRWGQVYF	TRBD1	TRBV6-1	NA	TRBJ1-6
TGTGCCAGTAGTATGGAGCTTGACGCCTCCTACGAGCAGTACTTC	CASSMELDASYEQYF	NA	TRBV19	once	TRBJ2-7
TGCGCCAGCAGTGAGCGGAGAGAGACCCAGTACTTC	CASSERRETQYF	NA	TRBV10-2	NA	TRBJ2-5
TGTGCCAGCAGCGTACGTGGAGGGAGAGGCGATGAGCAGTTCTTC	CASSVRGGRGDEQFF	NA	TRBV9	NA	TRBJ2-1
TGTGCCATCAGTCTGGGACATGCTGGAAACACCATATATTTT	CAISLGHAGNTIYF	NA	TRBV10-3	NA	TRBJ1-3
TGTGCCAGCAGCCGTGGACTAGCGGGAGGTAACTACAATGAGCAGTTCTTC	CASSRGLAGGNYNEQFF	TRBD2	TRBV7-8	few	TRBJ2-1
TGTGCCAGCAGCTTCCGGGTGGGAGATGGCTACACCTTC	CASSFRVGDGYTF	NA	TRBV11-2	once	TRBJ1-2
TGTGCCAGCAGCTTCCTAGGCACTGAAGCTTTCTTT	CASSFLGTEAFF	NA	TRBV7-2	few	TRBJ1-1
TGCAGTGCGAACGGTGGAAACACCATATATTTT	CSANGGNTIYF	NA	TRBV20-1	NA	TRBJ1-3
TGTGCCAGCCGCTCCCGACAGGGGTCCTACGAGCAGTACTTC	CASRSRQGSYEQYF	TRBD1	TRBV2	NA	TRBJ2-7
TGCGCCAGCAGCTTGGTAGGTGAATTCTCTGGAAACACCATATATTTT	CASSLVGEFSGNTIYF	NA	TRBV5-1	NA	TRBJ1-3
TGTGCCAGCAGCGTAGAGGGACAGGGTGGTAATGAGCAGTTCTTC	CASSVEGQGGNEQFF	TRBD1	TRBV9	NA	TRBJ2-1
TGTGCCATCAGCCCTACAGGGGCCACCACTGAAGCTTTCTTT	CAISPTGATTEAFF	TRBD1	TRBV10-3	medium-sized	TRBJ1-1
TGTGCCAGCTCCCCCCTGGGGGGGGAGAACACTGAAGCTTTCTTT	CASSPLGGENTEAFF	NA	TRBV18	NA	TRBJ1-1
TGTGCCAGCAGCTTAGAGGGGGGGCCCAACTATGGCTACACCTTC	CASSLEGGPNYGYTF	NA	TRBV7-8	NA	TRBJ1-2
TGTGCCAGTAGCGGGCCTCACGAGCAGTACTTC	CASSGPHEQYF	NA	TRBV19	NA	TRBJ2-7
TGCGCCAGCAGCTTGGCCGCCAGGGTCGAGCAGTACTTC	CASSLAARVEQYF	NA	TRBV5-1	once	TRBJ2-7
TGTGCAAGTCGCCCACTTCGGCAGCGAGGGGGGGGGCTCGGCGAGCAGTACTTC	CASRPLRQRGGGLGEQYF	NA	TRBV12-2	NA	TRBJ2-7
TGCGCCAGCAGCCATGGGACTAGCGGGAGACGTGTGGTCGAGCAGTACTTC	CASSHGTSGRRVVEQYF	TRBD2	TRBV4-3	medium-sized	TRBJ2-7
TGTGCCAGCTCTCCCCTACCTACCTCCGCCAGGGGGGAGCAGTACTTC	CASSPLPTSARGEQYF	TRBD1	TRBV18	NA	TRBJ2-7
TGTGCCAGCAGTTACCGCTTGCTACAGGGAGGCGAGCAGTACTTC	CASSYRLLQGGEQYF	NA	TRBV10-3	NA	TRBJ2-7
TGCGCCAGCAGTGAGACATGGCGGAGCGGCTACACCTTC	CASSETWRSGYTF	NA	TRBV10-2	NA	TRBJ1-2
TGTGCCAGCAGTTCCTTAGCGGGAGTGAGTAGTGAGCAACTCTACGAGCAGTACTTC	CASSSLAGVSSEQLYEQYF	TRBD2	TRBV27	NA	TRBJ2-7
TGTGCCTTCTCATTGGGGGGACAGGGTACCGCTTTCTTT	CAFSLGGQGTAFF	TRBD1	TRBV30	NA	TRBJ1-1
TGTGCCAGTAGTATGGCAGGGGGCACCTACGAGCAGTACTTC	CASSMAGGTYEQYF	TRBD1	TRBV19	NA	TRBJ2-7
TGTGCCAGCAGTAGAGGGGCGGGCGAGCAGTACTTC	CASSRGAGEQYF	NA	TRBV6-5	medium-sized	TRBJ2-7
TGTGCCAGTAGCCTACAGGGATTGGGAGGCTACACCTTC	CASSLQGLGGYTF	NA	TRBV19	once	TRBJ1-2
TGTGCCAGCAGCCAGGACAGAAACTATGGCTACACCTTC	CASSQDRNYGYTF	NA	TRBV7-2	NA	TRBJ1-2
TGTGCCAGCAGCATGGAGCTAGCGGGTGGGAGATGGGAGCAGTACTTC	CASSMELAGGRWEQYF	TRBD2	TRBV11-3	once	TRBJ2-7
TGCGCCAGCAGCCCGGGCCCAGGGGCCGGCGAGCCCCAGCATTTT	CASSPGPGAGEPQHF	NA	TRBV4-3	NA	TRBJ1-5
TGTGCCAGCAGCCCTAGCGTGGAGACTGAAGCTTTCTTT	CASSPSVETEAFF	NA	TRBV7-6	NA	TRBJ1-1
TGTGCCAGCAGCCGGTTGAGCGGGAGCTCCCACGAGCAGTACTTC	CASSRLSGSSHEQYF	TRBD2	TRBV6-5	NA	TRBJ2-7
TGTGCCAGCAGCGACAGGGGTCATCACACCATATATTTT	CASSDRGHHTIYF	TRBD1	TRBV6-6	medium-sized	TRBJ1-3
TGTGCCAGCAGCGTAGGTGGAAACACCATATATTTT	CASSVGGNTIYF	NA	TRBV9	NA	TRBJ1-3
TGTGCCAGCAGTCCTGTCACCGGGACAGGGGGCGGTGGCACTGAAGCTTTCTTT	CASSPVTGTGGGGTEAFF	TRBD1	TRBV25-1	NA	TRBJ1-1
TGCGCCAGCAGCCCCCGTTTCTCGGGGGAACGGACTGAAGCTTTCTTT	CASSPRFSGERTEAFF	NA	TRBV4-1	few	TRBJ1-1
TGTGCCAGCAGCCGGACAGTCACTGAAGCTTTCTTT	CASSRTVTEAFF	NA	TRBV7-2	NA	TRBJ1-1
TGTGCCAGCAGTTACCCCGCGGTAAATTCACCCCTCCACTTT	CASSYPAVNSPLHF	NA	TRBV6-6	NA	TRBJ1-6
TGTGCCAGCAGTCGGGCACCGGAAGGTGAAGCTTTCTTT	CASSRAPEGEAFF	NA	TRBV6-5	medium-sized	TRBJ1-1
TGTGCCAGCAGTGAAGGGTCTTTCTCTGGAAACACCATATATTTT	CASSEGSFSGNTIYF	NA	TRBV6-1	NA	TRBJ1-3
TGTGCCAGCAGGCCGAGGGACCCTGGGGCCAACGTCCTGACTTTC	CASRPRDPGANVLTF	NA	TRBV5-4	NA	TRBJ2-6
TGTGCCAGTAGTATCACGGGGGGGCGTATGTCGCCGAGGAGGCAGTATTTT	CASSITGGRMSPRRQYF	TRBD2	TRBV19	NA	TRBJ2-3
TGTGCCAGCAGCTTAGTTTCGGCGGGCTCTGGGAAAGAGACCCAGTACTTC	CASSLVSAGSGKETQYF	NA	TRBV7-9	NA	TRBJ2-5
TGTGCCAGCATCCAACTAGCGGGGGGGCCCAATGAGCAGTTCTTC	CASIQLAGGPNEQFF	TRBD2	TRBV6-1	once	TRBJ2-1
TGTGCCAGCAGGGGACCAGCGAACCTCTACGAGCAGTACTTC	CASRGPANLYEQYF	NA	TRBV6-5	NA	TRBJ2-7
TGTGCCAGCAGACGGACAGGGGGCGCTGAAGCTTTCTTT	CASRRTGGAEAFF	TRBD1	TRBV6-5	NA	TRBJ1-1
TGTGCCAGCAGCTTAGGCTCCCCGAACACTGAAGCTTTCTTT	CASSLGSPNTEAFF	NA	TRBV11-3	NA	TRBJ1-1
TGTGCCAGCAGCCAGGGTGCCAGGTCTGGCTACACCTTC	CASSQGARSGYTF	NA	TRBV11-3	NA	TRBJ1-2
TGCGCCAGCAGCGGAAGGGAGCTGGGCCAAGAGACCCAGTACTTC	CASSGRELGQETQYF	NA	TRBV5-1	once	TRBJ2-5
TGTGCCAGCAGTAGGAGCACAGATACGCAGTATTTT	CASSRSTDTQYF	NA	TRBV27	NA	TRBJ2-3
TGTGCCAGCAGTTCGGACAGCCGGCGGGGCTACACCTTC	CASSSDSRRGYTF	NA	TRBV6-6	NA	TRBJ1-2
TGTGCCAGCATTAACAGGGTGGGTGAGCAGTTCTTC	CASINRVGEQFF	NA	TRBV27	NA	TRBJ2-1
TGTGCCAGCAGCTTGTTTGGAAAGCCCCAGCATTTT	CASSLFGKPQHF	NA	TRBV5-6	once	TRBJ1-5
TGCGCCAGCAGCTTGGCTGTCGGGACTAGCGGGTACGAGCAGTACTTC	CASSLAVGTSGYEQYF	TRBD2	TRBV5-1	NA	TRBJ2-7